These 7 T cell receptor beta chains originate from one sample sequenced in a study of blood T cells in healthy people across ages (dated by TCRdb to 2014 to 2015). The library came from 5' RACE. TCRdb shows the sequencer as Illumina HiSeq 2500. A second PCR of 7 to 11 cycles was performed with a sample-barcoded 5' primer and a J-beta primer mix. TCRdb trimmed public reads at Q25 via fastp, called clones via MiXCR and kept in-frame beta chains. Entries that share a CDR3 protein sequence are merged under the most common genes and DNA. This sample has 850,000 to 1,300,000 distinct CDR3 sequences in its table, and 40% to 45% of those were observed once. Of the sample, approximately 17% falls within the top ten clones. Source material: blood. The receptors were gathered from a woman aged 55 to 70 in good health.

The CDR3 sequence: CASSYSDRDQPQHF. In DNA, the CDR3 is TGTGCCAGCAGTTACTCGGACCGGGATCAGCCCCAGCATTTT. This chain uses TRBV6-5 with TRBJ1-5; D not resolved. Trimming removed 0 bases at V and 5 bases at J, with 8 bases between. The CDR3 runs 14 residues. Per germline, CDR1 MNHEY and CDR2 SVGAGI.

This chain uses TRBV20-1 with TRBJ2-7, with D perhaps TRBD1 (5 bases). Germline CDR1 reads DFQATT; CDR2 reads SNEGSKA (reference sequence). V was clipped by 1 base and J by 0 bases, with 16 bases between them. CDR3 length: 16 residues. CDR3 loop: CSARGLGSTDSYEQYF. CDR3 in DNA: TGCAGTGCTAGAGGCCTGGGTTCGACAGACTCCTACGAGCAGTACTTC.

This clonotype turned up a few times. The chain couples TRBV12-3 or TRBV12-4 to TRBJ2-7, with TRBD2 matching 11 bases. The CDR3 contains 14 residues. V was clipped by 7 bases and J by 3 bases; unmatched bases: 5. The CDR3 is CASMLSGRGYEQYF. The CDR3 DNA is TGTGCCAGCATGCTTAGCGGGAGGGGCTACGAGCAGTACTTC.

This clonotype was counted only a few times. It may be a read error: a sequence one base away is much more abundant. The chain uses TRBV7-6 and TRBJ2-3; tentative D call: TRBD1 (6 bases). The germline V gene encodes CDR1 SGHVS and CDR2 FNYEAQ. The CDR3 contains 15 residues. The DNA for the CDR3 is TGTGCCGGCAGCTTAGAGGCAGGGGCCCCAGATACGCAGTATTTT. This sequence encodes CAGSLEAGAPDTQYF.

CDR3 nucleotides: TGTGCCAGCAGTTTAAGGCCAGGGGTCGCCTATGGCTACACCTTC. Its protein product is CASSLRPGVAYGYTF. This sequence joins TRBV12-3 or TRBV12-4 and TRBJ1-2; D is perhaps TRBD1 (6 bases). This CDR3 is built from 15 residues. Trimming removed 2 bases at V and 4 bases at J, with 14 bases between.

The J gene is TRBJ1-5, the V gene TRBV9; no definite D call. V lost 4 bases and J lost 9, with 11 bases in between. The germline V gene has CDR1 SGDLS and CDR2 YYNGEE. This CDR3 comprises 12 residues. CDR3 nucleotides: TGTGCCAGCAGCTCCCAGTGGGGGCCCCAGCATTTT. Residues: CASSSQWGPQHF.

V is TRBV12-3 or TRBV12-4 and J is TRBJ1-3, with D possibly matching TRBD1 (6 bases). With 6 bases removed from V and 0 bases from J, the gap between germline ends came to 12 bases. This CDR3 is 15 amino acids long. The CDR3 sequence is CASRGTRGSGNTIYF. The CDR3 nucleotides read TGTGCCAGCAGGGGTACCAGGGGCTCTGGAAACACCATATATTTT.